Presented here are 13 T cell receptor beta chains from one specimen sequenced in a study of metastatic and nonmetastatic thyroid tumors. Thyroid surgery took place with no prior treatment in any patient. TCRdb re-clonotyped the PCR reads via MiXCR. The sample shows under 60,000 clones, 22% of them seen only once. Sequenced sample: blood. These receptors all come from a male donor with papillary thyroid cancer or a benign thyroid nodule (not recorded which). Some clones in this sample may be carry-over from other donors' samples.

At least ten counts were recorded for this clone. In DNA, the CDR3 is TGCGCCAGCAGCTTCGGACAGGGGATGGAGACCCAGTACTTC. Translating it yields CASSFGQGMETQYF. The chain links TRBV5-1 to TRBJ2-5, with 9 positions matching TRBD1. Looked up from germline, CDR1 is SGHRS and CDR2 is YFSETQ. V lost 2 bases and J lost 5; bases outside the gene matches: 4. The CDR3 runs 14 residues. Full variable domain (rest looked up from reference TRBV5-1 and TRBJ2-5): KAGVTQTPRYLIKTRGQQVTLSCSPISGHRSVSWYQQTPGQGLQFLFEYFSETQRNKGNFPGRFSGRQFSNSRSEMNVSTLELGDSALYLCASSFGQGMETQYFGPGTRLLVL.

This clone showed up just once. This chain connects TRBV20-1 to TRBJ1-2, with TRBD1 matching over 10 bases. This CDR3 comprises 14 residues. CDR1 and CDR2 from the germline V gene are DFQATT and SNEGSKA (reference sequence). With V trimmed by 3 bases and J by 8 bases, 9 bases remained unmatched. CDR3: CSARTGTGVSGYTF. In DNA, the CDR3 is TGCAGTGCTAGGACCGGGACAGGGGTGTCGGGCTACACCTTC.

This clone was found many times. The chain carries TRBV12-3 or TRBV12-4 and TRBJ2-7; 12 bases match TRBD1. CDR3 length equals 16 residues. With 2 bases clipped from V and 7 bases from J, the junction kept 9 bases outside the gene matches. CDR3 protein: CASSLMVGTGGPEQYF. The CDR3 DNA reads TGTGCCAGCAGTTTAATGGTGGGGACAGGGGGCCCGGAGCAGTACTTC.

The chain employs TRBV20-1 and TRBJ1-2; the D gene is possibly TRBD1 (5 bases). V lost 1 base to trimming and J lost 7 bases, with 16 bases between them. Germline V gene sequence: CDR1 DFQATT, CDR2 SNEGSKA (reference sequence). The CDR3 totals 14 residues. The DNA for the CDR3 is TGCAGTGCTAGAGTGCAGACAGACCTTCGTGGCTACACCTTC. Translation gives CSARVQTDLRGYTF.

Many counts were recorded for this clone. The gene calls are TRBV6-1 and TRBJ1-1, with a weak D call TRBD1 (6 bases). Germline assignment: CDR1 MNHNS and CDR2 SASEGT. The germline V and J ends were trimmed by 7 bases and 8 bases, with 20 bases remaining between them. The CDR3 length is 14 residues. The CDR3: CASTPGDFLGEAFF. The CDR3 region has the DNA TGTGCCAGCACCCCAGGGGATTTTTTGGGGGAAGCTTTCTTT.

This clone was seen a single time. The J gene is TRBJ2-6, the V gene TRBV9, with D perhaps matching TRBD2 (5 bases). Germline V gene sequence: CDR1 SGDLS, CDR2 YYNGEE. Trimming pared 0 bases from V and 4 bases from J, leaving 11 bases between. This CDR3 is 16 amino acids long. In nucleotides, the CDR3 is TGTGCCAGCAGCGTAGCCGGAGGCCTGGGGGCCAACGTCCTGACTTTC. Protein product: CASSVAGGLGANVLTF. The full variable domain, its missing parts supplied by reference TRBV9 and TRBJ2-6, is DSGVTQTPKHLITATGQRVTLRCSPRSGDLSVYWYQQSLDQGLQFLIQYYNGEERAKGNILERFSAQQFPDLHSELNLSSLELGDSALYFCASSVAGGLGANVLTFGAGSRLTVL.

This clone was observed many times. The chain combines TRBV5-1 with TRBJ2-7; tentative D call: TRBD1 (6 bases). Germline V gives CDR1 SGHRS, CDR2 YFSETQ. Trimming left V 2 bases short and J 6 bases short, with 21 bases between. The CDR3 spans 16 residues. The CDR3 sequence is CASSLGQPKGLLEQYF. CDR3 nucleotides: TGCGCCAGCAGCTTAGGACAGCCCAAGGGGCTCCTCGAGCAGTACTTC.

This clone occurred a few times. V gene TRBV28 combines with J gene TRBJ2-1, with 12 bases fitting TRBD2. Germline assignment: CDR1 MDHEN and CDR2 SYDVKM. Trimming removed 1 base from V and 10 bases from J; junction bases left unmatched: 11. The CDR3 loop spans 17 amino acids. The CDR3 is CASSLLSRLAGEGEQFF. For the CDR3, the DNA is TGTGCCAGCAGTTTATTATCCCGACTAGCGGGAGAAGGGGAGCAGTTCTTC.

This clone was seen more than once but under ten times. V is TRBV27 and J is TRBJ1-3; D not certain. Trimming pared 5 bases from V and 2 bases from J, leaving 7 bases between. CDR3 size: 13 residues. CDR1 is MNHEY, CDR2 SMNVEV, per germline (reference sequence). The CDR3 region is CASSPIPGNTIYF. CDR3 in DNA: TGTGCCAGCAGTCCCATTCCTGGAAACACCATATATTTT.

This clone was observed a few times. This could be a read error, since a much larger clone is one nucleotide away. At the DNA level, this CDR3 is encoded by other sequences in the same sample as well. The J gene is TRBJ2-7, the V gene TRBV6-2 or TRBV6-3; TRBD2 might be the D (6 bases). This CDR3 is 13 amino acids long. With 6 bases removed from V and 1 base from J, the gap between germline ends came to 10 bases. Per germline, CDR1 MNHEY and CDR2 SVGEGT. The CDR3 reads CASRDGSSYEQYF. The CDR3 coding sequence is TGTGCCAGCAGAGACGGGAGTTCCTACGAGCAGTACTTC.

This clone showed up just a few times. V gene TRBV19 combines with J gene TRBJ2-7, with 9 bases that match TRBD1. Germline lookup yields CDR1 LNHDA and CDR2 SQIVND (reference sequence). The CDR3 length is 14 residues. After removal of 1 base from V and 4 bases from J, the junction contained 2 bases not matched to a gene. This chain's CDR3 is CASSIAGTGYEQYF. As DNA, the CDR3 is TGTGCCAGTAGTATAGCAGGGACAGGGTACGAGCAGTACTTC.

As regards this clone: Being one base from a much bigger clone, this may be a read error. The rearrangement uses TRBV28 and TRBJ1-4, with D maybe TRBD1 (5 bases). CDR1 MDHEN and CDR2 SYDVKM come from the germline V gene. This CDR3 has 15 residues. This CDR3 is CASSPPVGTNEKLLF. The CDR3 DNA is TGTGCCAGCAGTCCCCCAGTGGGGACTAATGAAAAACTGCTTTTT.

V usage is TRBV5-4 and J usage is TRBJ1-2; 9 bases are shared with TRBD1. Germline V gene lookup returns CDR1 SGHNT and CDR2 YYREEE (reference sequence). This CDR3 comprises 17 residues. V shed 3 bases, J shed 4 bases, and the junction held 13 bases outside the gene matches. In DNA form, the CDR3 reads TGTGCCAGCAGCTCATACGCACGGACAGGGGATGGCTATGGCTACACCTTC. The encoded protein is CASSSYARTGDGYGYTF.